Presented here are 30 T cell receptor beta chains from one specimen sequenced in a study of identical twins. From the 5' RACE reads, TCRdb called clonotypes with MiXCR, one entry per CDR3 protein. The sample comprises 150,000 or so distinct CDR3 sequences, approximately 4% of which are singletons, and 7.5% to 8.5% rests with the top ten. The sample taken for sequencing was memory T cells sorted from blood. Receptors were obtained from a man younger than 35 in good health.

This clonotype was recorded at least ten times. V gene TRBV10-3 combines with J gene TRBJ2-3, with D maybe TRBD1 (6 bases). The V gene's germline CDR1 is ENHRY and CDR2 SYGVKD. CDR3 length: 15 residues. V lost 2 bases to trimming and J lost 11 bases, with 20 bases between them. CDR3 loop: CAISEQGISPRGQYF. The CDR3, as DNA: TGTGCCATCAGTGAGCAGGGGATCTCCCCGCGAGGGCAGTATTTT.

This clonotype was observed many times. J is TRBJ1-2 and V is TRBV29-1; no reliable D call. The CDR3 spans 10 residues. In germline, CDR1 is SQVTM, CDR2 ANQGSEA. Trimming pared 5 bases from V and 9 bases from J, leaving 10 bases between. The CDR3 spells CSVNLVSYTF. The CDR3, as DNA: TGCAGCGTTAACCTCGTCAGCTACACCTTC.

The table lists this clonotype with many counts. The chain links TRBV12-3 or TRBV12-4 to TRBJ2-3; D uncertain. V was cut by 5 bases and J by 0 bases, with 12 bases left in between. CDR3 length: 15 residues. CDR3 coding DNA: TGTGCCAGCAGTACGTCTGGTCCCAGCACAGATACGCAGTATTTT. Protein product: CASSTSGPSTDTQYF.

Many counts were recorded for this clonotype. J is TRBJ1-1 and V is TRBV30; D not certain. Between the trimmed V and J ends, which lost 2 bases and 3 bases, there was a span of 13 bases. The CDR3 length is 14 residues. Per germline, CDR1 GTSNPN and CDR2 SVGIG (reference sequence). This CDR3 reads CAWSQDRWDTEAFF. The CDR3 DNA follows: TGTGCCTGGAGTCAGGACCGCTGGGACACTGAAGCTTTCTTT. Full variable domain (rest looked up from reference TRBV30 and TRBJ1-1): SQTIHQWPATLVQPVGSPLSLECTVEGTSNPNLYWYRQAAGRGLQLLFYSVGIGQISSEVPQNLSASRPQDRQFILSSKKLLLSDSGFYLCAWSQDRWDTEAFFGQGTRLTVV.

This clonotype was detected ten times or more. The chain carries TRBV6-1 and TRBJ1-1; TRBD1 agrees at 8 bases. CDR3 size: 14 residues. The ends lost 6 bases at V and 6 bases at J; junction bases unmatched: 9. From germline, CDR1 is MNHNS and CDR2 SASEGT. The CDR3 coding sequence is TGTGCCAGCAGCCACGACAGGGGAACCCCTGAAGCTTTCTTT. As protein: CASSHDRGTPEAFF.

Remarks on this clonotype: A much larger clone differs by one base, so this may be a read error. This likely comes from a read error, as the CDR3 has no conserved phenylalanine or tryptophan at its end. The chain employs TRBV4-3 and TRBJ2-7, with D maybe TRBD2 (7 bases). The CDR3 extends over 18 amino acids. Germline CDR1 LGHNA, CDR2 YSLEER. Trimming took off 0 bases at V and 3 bases at J, with 21 bases between the two ends. The CDR3 here is CASSQDQGGGREGYEQYY. CDR3 sequence (DNA): TGCGCCAGCAGCCAAGACCAGGGAGGGGGGCGCGAAGGCTACGAGCAGTACTAC.

This clonotype was seen repeatedly, ten times or more. The rearrangement uses TRBV6-5 and TRBJ2-2, with 8 bases aligning to TRBD2. This CDR3 contains 18 residues. Trimming took 2 bases from V and 4 from J; bases not matched to a gene: 12. CDR1 and CDR2 (germline): MNHEY, SVGAGI. The CDR3 DNA is TGTGCCAGCAGTTACGGTGCGGCGGGAGGAAGTACCACCGGGGAGCTGTTTTTT. Translated: CASSYGAAGGSTTGELFF.

J is TRBJ2-3 and V is TRBV18; either TRBD1 or TRBD2 may fit D (6 bases each). Germline V gene lookup returns CDR1 KGHSH and CDR2 LQKENI. There are 15 residues in the CDR3. V was cut by 4 bases and J by 0 bases, with 11 bases left in between. CDR3 in DNA: TGTGCCAGCTCACTGACTAGGGGGAGCACAGATACGCAGTATTTT. Translation gives CASSLTRGSTDTQYF. Based on the CDR3 plus reference TRBV18 and TRBJ2-3, the full variable domain is NAGVMQNPRHLVRRRGQEARLRCSPMKGHSHVYWYRQLPEEGLKFMVYLQKENIIDESGMPKERFSAEFPKEGPSILRIQQVVRGDSAAYFCASSLTRGSTDTQYFGPGTRLTVL.

This clonotype was observed many times. This rearrangement joins TRBV20-1 to TRBJ2-7; D is unclear. The germline CDR1 and CDR2 sequences are DFQATT and SNEGSKA (reference sequence). The CDR3 is 11 amino acids. V lost 0 bases to trimming and J lost 2 bases, with 2 bases between them. The CDR3 coding sequence is TGCAGTGCTAGAGAGCCCTACGAGCAGTACTTC. It encodes CSAREPYEQYF.

Ten or more counts support this clonotype. The junction departs from germline at one end; a sequencing error may be responsible. The V gene is TRBV7-2, the J gene TRBJ2-1; TRBD2 matches at 7 bases. Germline CDR1 SGHTA, CDR2 FQGNSA. This CDR3 contains 11 residues. This CDR3 is CASSSSGIRVF. CDR3 coding DNA: TGTGCCAGCAGCTCGAGCGGGATTAGGGTCTTC.

This clonotype was recorded many times. This chain joins TRBV12-3 or TRBV12-4 and TRBJ2-1, with unresolved D. V was trimmed by 1 base and J by 0 bases, leaving 4 bases between them. The CDR3 length is 14 residues. The CDR3 region has the DNA TGTGCCAGCAGTTTAGGACTCTCCTACAATGAGCAGTTCTTC. It specifies CASSLGLSYNEQFF.

This clonotype has a count of ten or more. The rearrangement links TRBV11-2 to TRBJ2-1; 10 nucleotides match TRBD2. J was trimmed by 2 bases and V by 5 bases; bases with no gene match: 6. This CDR3 is built from 16 residues. Germline CDR1 is SGHAT and CDR2 is FQNNGV. Written as DNA, the CDR3 is TGTGCCAGCAGCATCCGACTAGCGGGCCCCTACAATGAGCAGTTCTTC. It is translated as CASSIRLAGPYNEQFF. The whole variable domain, remainder taken from reference TRBV11-2 and TRBJ2-1, is EAGVAQSPRYKIIEKRQSVAFWCNPISGHATLYWYQQILGQGPKLLIQFQNNGVVDDSQLPKDRFSAERLKGVDSTLKIQPAKLEDSAVYLCASSIRLAGPYNEQFFGPGTRLTVL.

This clonotype showed up many times. The chain has TRBV3-1 and TRBJ1-6, with D perhaps matching TRBD1 (5 bases). The CDR3 loop spans 14 amino acids. Germline V gives CDR1 LGHDT, CDR2 YNNKEL (reference sequence). Trimming removed 2 bases at V and 7 bases at J, with 9 bases between. Written as DNA, the CDR3 is TGTGCCAGCAGCCAAAATCAGGGAAATTCACCCCTCCACTTT. Translation: CASSQNQGNSPLHF.

In this sample, this clonotype turned up many times. The chain links TRBV7-3 to TRBJ2-1; the match to TRBD2 covers 11 bases. V lost 5 bases to trimming and J lost 3 bases; unmatched junction nucleotides: 6. Germline CDR1 SGHTA, CDR2 FQGTGA. This CDR3 region has 16 residues. The CDR3 nucleotides are TGTGCCAGCAGCCCGTTAGCGGGAGGGGACTACAATGAGCAGTTCTTC. Protein sequence: CASSPLAGGDYNEQFF.

Comments on this clonotype: The CDR3 carries no conserved terminal phenylalanine or tryptophan, so it likely arises from a read error. This sequence joins TRBV30 and TRBJ2-3, with 8 bases that match TRBD1. Per germline, CDR1 GTSNPN and CDR2 SVGIG (reference sequence). The CDR3 covers 14 residues. The ends lost 4 bases at V and 1 base at J; junction bases unmatched: 4. CDR3 DNA: TGTGCCTGGACGACAGGGGTCGGCACAGATACGCAGTATTAT. This encodes CAWTTGVGTDTQYY.

In this sample, this clonotype turned up many times. Here the CDR3 reads CSVKDRGQGIHEQYF. CDR3 sequence (DNA): TGCAGCGTCAAAGACCGGGGACAGGGAATCCACGAGCAGTACTTC. The chain employs TRBV29-1 and TRBJ2-7; TRBD1 aligns across 9 bases. Unmatched junction bases numbered 14, after V lost 6 bases and J lost 5 bases. The CDR3 runs to 15 residues. The germline V gene has CDR1 SQVTM and CDR2 ANQGSEA.

This clonotype was seen repeatedly, ten times or more. The chain links TRBV5-1 to TRBJ2-2; tentatively, D is TRBD1 (5 bases). Germline V gives CDR1 SGHRS, CDR2 YFSETQ. The CDR3 has 15 amino acids. V shed 0 bases and J shed 4 bases, with 10 bases lying between them. DNA for the CDR3: TGCGCCAGCAGCTTGGAGGGTAGGGGCACCGGGGAGCTGTTTTTT. It yields the protein CASSLEGRGTGELFF.

This clonotype was picked up a small number of times. The V gene is TRBV18, the J gene TRBJ1-1; the match to TRBD1 covers 9 bases. There are 13 residues in the CDR3. CDR1 is KGHSH and CDR2 is LQKENI in the germline V gene. V trimming: 4 bases; J trimming: 7 bases; junction bases outside the gene matches: 4. The CDR3 nucleotides are TGTGCCAGCTCACTAGGACAGGGGTTTGAAGCTTTCTTT. Amino acid sequence: CASSLGQGFEAFF.

In its sample, this clonotype was seen many times. The chain combines TRBV20-1 with TRBJ2-1, with TRBD2 identical over 8 bases. The CDR3 is made up of 14 amino acids. Germline V CDR1 and CDR2: DFQATT, SNEGSKA (reference sequence). Losses at the gene ends were 6 bases for V and 4 bases for J; bases not matched to a gene: 8. For the CDR3, the DNA is TGCAGTGCCTCCAGACTAGCGACTTACAATGAGCAGTTCTTC. Its translation is CSASRLATYNEQFF.

Ten or more counts support this clonotype. The chain joins TRBV6-1 to TRBJ1-4, with unresolved D. Germline lookup yields CDR1 MNHNS and CDR2 SASEGT. The CDR3 length is 13 residues. V lost 3 bases, J lost 8 bases, and 10 bases lay in between. CDR3: CASSDDRTEKLFF. In DNA form, the CDR3 reads TGTGCCAGCAGTGACGACCGAACAGAAAAACTGTTTTTT.

Ten or more counts support this clonotype. The chain carries TRBV2 and TRBJ2-1, with a possible D match to TRBD1 (6 bases). There are 12 residues in the CDR3. Germline values: CDR1 SNHLY, CDR2 FYNNEI. Trimming removed 7 bases from V and 8 bases from J, with 12 bases in between. CDR3 sequence (DNA): TGTGCCAGCACGCAGGGGTTGTATGAGCAGTTCTTC. Translated: CASTQGLYEQFF.

The sample holds many counts of this clonotype. This sequence joins TRBV12-3 or TRBV12-4 and TRBJ2-1; no clear D gene. The CDR3 loop spans 11 amino acids. V was trimmed by 7 bases and J by 9 bases, leaving 10 bases between them. CDR3 sequence (DNA): TGTGCCAGCACCTCAGAAGGTGAGCAGTTCTTC. It encodes CASTSEGEQFF.

With regard to this clonotype: A read error is possible here, since a much larger clone lies one base away. The rearrangement links TRBV12-3 or TRBV12-4 to TRBJ2-1, with D possibly being TRBD2 (6 bases). This CDR3 is 14 amino acids long. The CDR3 region is CASSFSVWSGEQLF. Written as DNA, the CDR3 is TGTGCCAGCAGTTTCTCAGTTTGGTCGGGGGAGCAGCTCTTC.

This clonotype was recorded a few times. The rearrangement links TRBV15 to TRBJ1-6; maybe TRBD1 (5 bases). Trimming shortened V by 1 base and J by 11 bases, and 9 bases separated the two germline ends. Germline CDR1 is LNHNV and CDR2 is YYDKDF (reference sequence). This CDR3 comprises 13 residues. DNA for the CDR3: TGTGCCACCAGCAGAGGCCAGGGCACACCCCTCCACTTT. It codes for CATSRGQGTPLHF.

This clonotype was counted ten times or more. J is TRBJ2-1 and V is TRBV12-3 or TRBV12-4; TRBD2 might be the D (6 bases). V was trimmed by 5 bases and J by 9 bases, leaving 11 bases between them. This CDR3 spans 12 amino acids. The CDR3 region is CASSPTGSEQFF. DNA for the CDR3: TGTGCCAGCAGTCCGACCGGGAGTGAGCAGTTCTTC.

This sequence joins TRBV30 and TRBJ1-2, with 8 nucleotides matching TRBD1. The length of the CDR3 is 16 residues. Losses at the gene ends were 1 base for V and 0 bases for J; bases not matched to a gene: 7. CDR1 is GTSNPN and CDR2 is SVGIG in the germline V gene (reference sequence). The CDR3: CAWSAPRDRPNYGYTF. The CDR3, as DNA: TGTGCCTGGAGTGCGCCACGGGACAGGCCTAACTATGGCTACACCTTC. Full variable domain (rest looked up from reference TRBV30 and TRBJ1-2): SQTIHQWPATLVQPVGSPLSLECTVEGTSNPNLYWYRQAAGRGLQLLFYSVGIGQISSEVPQNLSASRPQDRQFILSSKKLLLSDSGFYLCAWSAPRDRPNYGYTFGSGTRLTVV.

The chain recombines TRBV10-3 with TRBJ2-1; D is unresolved. CDR1 and CDR2 from the germline V gene are ENHRY and SYGVKD. The CDR3 runs 17 residues. V was clipped by 3 bases and J by 6 bases, with 21 bases between them. Here the CDR3 reads CAISEGPKSRAGNEQFF. In DNA, the CDR3 is TGTGCCATCAGTGAAGGTCCCAAAAGTAGGGCCGGCAATGAGCAGTTCTTC.

There are a few counts of this clonotype. J is TRBJ2-7 and V is TRBV6-1; 14 bases line up with TRBD2. Unmatched junction bases numbered 13, after V lost 6 bases and J lost 3 bases. The CDR3 consists of 18 residues. Germline V lookup: CDR1 MNHNS, CDR2 SASEGT. The CDR3 region has the DNA TGTGCCAGCAGCGCCGGGACTAGCGGGAGAGGCTCAATCTACGAGCAGTACTTC. As protein: CASSAGTSGRGSIYEQYF.

This clonotype was found many times. The rearrangement joins TRBV7-9 to TRBJ2-7, with D tentatively TRBD1 (6 bases). The V gene lost 1 base and the J gene lost 11 bases, with 12 bases spanning the gap. The germline V gene has CDR1 SEHNR and CDR2 FQNEAQ (reference sequence). This CDR3 is built from 12 residues. CDR3 DNA sequence: TGTGCCAGCAGCTTAGTAGGGGGTTGGAAGTACTTC. It translates to CASSLVGGWKYF.

The table lists this clonotype with a few counts. This chain uses TRBV18 with TRBJ2-2; TRBD2 might be the D (5 bases). The ends were cut back, 2 bases at V and 6 bases at J, with 7 bases in the middle. This CDR3 has 13 amino acids. Germline V lookup: CDR1 KGHSH, CDR2 LQKENI. The CDR3 sequence is CASSPAGAGELFF. CDR3 coding DNA: TGTGCCAGCTCACCAGCCGGGGCCGGGGAGCTGTTTTTT.